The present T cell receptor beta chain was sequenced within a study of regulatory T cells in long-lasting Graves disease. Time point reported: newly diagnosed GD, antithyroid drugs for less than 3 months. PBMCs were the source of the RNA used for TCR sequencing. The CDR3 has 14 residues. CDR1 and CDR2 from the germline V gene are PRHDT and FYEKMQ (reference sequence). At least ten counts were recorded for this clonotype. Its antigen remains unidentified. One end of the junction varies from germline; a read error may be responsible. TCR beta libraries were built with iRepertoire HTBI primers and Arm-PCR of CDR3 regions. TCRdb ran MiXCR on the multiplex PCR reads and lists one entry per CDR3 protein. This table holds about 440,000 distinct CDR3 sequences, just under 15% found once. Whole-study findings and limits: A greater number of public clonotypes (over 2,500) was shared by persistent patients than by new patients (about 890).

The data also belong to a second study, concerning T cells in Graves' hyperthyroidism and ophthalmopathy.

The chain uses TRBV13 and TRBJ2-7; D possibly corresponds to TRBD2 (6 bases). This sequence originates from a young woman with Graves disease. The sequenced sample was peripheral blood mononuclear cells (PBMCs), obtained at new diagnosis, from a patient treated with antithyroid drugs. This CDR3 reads CASSPGGRGYVQYF. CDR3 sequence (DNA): TGTGCCAGCAGCCCCGGGGGTAGAGGGTACGTGCAGTACTTC.